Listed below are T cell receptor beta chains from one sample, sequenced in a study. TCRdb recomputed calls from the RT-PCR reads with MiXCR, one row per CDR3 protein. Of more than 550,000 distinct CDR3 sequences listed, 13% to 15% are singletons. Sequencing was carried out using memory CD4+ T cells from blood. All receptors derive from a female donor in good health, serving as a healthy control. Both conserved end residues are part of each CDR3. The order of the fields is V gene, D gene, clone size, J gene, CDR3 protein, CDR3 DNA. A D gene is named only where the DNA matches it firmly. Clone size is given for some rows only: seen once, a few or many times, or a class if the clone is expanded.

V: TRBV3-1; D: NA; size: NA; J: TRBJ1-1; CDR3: CASLPSGQNTEAFF; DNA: TGTGCCAGCTTACCCTCGGGACAGAACACTGAAGCTTTCTTT
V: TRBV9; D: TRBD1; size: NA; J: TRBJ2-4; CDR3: CASSPSPGTGGGWNIQYF; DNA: TGTGCCAGCAGCCCTTCCCCCGGGACAGGGGGCGGTTGGAACATTCAGTACTTC
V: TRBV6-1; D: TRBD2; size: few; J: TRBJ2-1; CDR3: CASVLAGNLYNEQFF; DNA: TGTGCCAGCGTTTTAGCGGGCAACCTCTACAATGAGCAGTTCTTC
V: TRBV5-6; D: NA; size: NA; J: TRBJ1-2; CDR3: CASSFKGAGAYGYTF; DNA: TGTGCCAGCAGCTTTAAGGGTGCGGGCGCCTATGGCTACACCTTC
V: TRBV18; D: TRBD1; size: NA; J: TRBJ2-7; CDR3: CASSPGQDLYEQYF; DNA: TGTGCCAGCTCACCCGGACAGGACCTCTACGAGCAGTACTTC
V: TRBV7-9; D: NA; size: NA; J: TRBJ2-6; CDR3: CASSSPAGANVLTF; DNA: TGTGCCAGCAGCTCACCGGCGGGGGCCAACGTCCTGACTTTC
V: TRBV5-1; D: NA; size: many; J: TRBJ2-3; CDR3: CASSPALSMLTDTQYF; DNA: TGCGCCAGCAGCCCTGCATTGAGCATGCTCACAGATACGCAGTATTTT
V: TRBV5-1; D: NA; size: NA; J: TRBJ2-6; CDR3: CASSLWQISGANVLTF; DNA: TGCGCCAGCAGCTTATGGCAGATCTCTGGGGCCAACGTCCTGACTTTC
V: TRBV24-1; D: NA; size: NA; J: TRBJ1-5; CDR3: CATSEGPTASNQPQHF; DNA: TGTGCCACCAGTGAAGGACCGACAGCTAGCAATCAGCCCCAGCATTTT
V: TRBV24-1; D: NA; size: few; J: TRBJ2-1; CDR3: CATSDRSTLNNEQFF; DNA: TGTGCCACCAGTGACCGCTCGACCCTAAACAATGAGCAGTTCTTC
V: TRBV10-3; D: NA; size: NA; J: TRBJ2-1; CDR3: CAISLETKQFF; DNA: TGTGCCATCAGCCTGGAGACCAAGCAGTTCTTC
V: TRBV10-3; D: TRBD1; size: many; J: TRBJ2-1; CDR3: CAISGGQGIHNEQFF; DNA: TGTGCCATCAGTGGCGGACAGGGTATTCACAATGAGCAGTTCTTC
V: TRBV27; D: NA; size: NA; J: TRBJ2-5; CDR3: CASSPRAGRGKETQYF; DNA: TGTGCCAGCAGCCCAAGGGCAGGCCGCGGTAAAGAGACCCAGTACTTC
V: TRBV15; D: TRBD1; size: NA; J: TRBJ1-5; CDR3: CATSGQGGYSNQPQHF; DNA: TGTGCCACCAGCGGACAGGGGGGTTATAGCAATCAGCCCCAGCATTTT
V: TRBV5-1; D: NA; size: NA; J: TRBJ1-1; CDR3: CASTPDRMNTEAFF; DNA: TGCGCCAGCACTCCCGACAGGATGAACACTGAAGCTTTCTTT
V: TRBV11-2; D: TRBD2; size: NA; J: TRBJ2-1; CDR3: CASSPAVGLAESNEQFF; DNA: TGTGCCAGCAGCCCAGCGGTAGGACTAGCGGAAAGCAATGAGCAGTTCTTC
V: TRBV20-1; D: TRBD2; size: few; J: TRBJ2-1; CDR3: CSAAGTSGINEQFF; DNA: TGCAGTGCTGCCGGGACTAGCGGTATCAATGAGCAGTTCTTC
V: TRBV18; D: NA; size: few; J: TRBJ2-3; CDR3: CASSPTVTGTDTQYF; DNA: TGTGCCAGCTCCCCCACGGTGACAGGAACAGATACGCAGTATTTT